The text below deals with one T cell receptor (beta chain). Other DNA sequences in this specimen translate into the identical CDR3. Only in-frame clones appear in the TCRdb table, and some are missing; sequencing was by immunoSEQ multiplex PCR. Among about 2.4 million clones, 93% were seen once, and the ten largest hold approximately 0.36%. The data derive from a study of shared clonotypes between healthy human individuals. The sample comprised naive CD4+ T cells from PBMCs. Subset meaning: CD45RA+ positively selected. The sequence derives from a man aged 18-30 years in good health. Some clones in this sample may be carry-over from other donors' samples.

CDR3 coding DNA: TGTGCCAGCAGCTTATGGGAGAACACTGAAGCTTTCTTT. Protein: CASSLWENTEAFF. The chain employs TRBV7-3 and TRBJ1-1; D gene ambiguous. Trimming removed 2 bases at V and 1 base at J, with 5 bases between. This CDR3 has 13 amino acids. The germline V gene encodes CDR1 SGHTA and CDR2 FQGTGA.